The source of this TCR beta chain is a study of T-cell memory formation after mild COVID-19. Whole-study findings and limits: Contracting CD4+ clones lay largely in CM and EM, with CD8+ ones residing in EMRA. Whether day 37 second-wave clones are SARS-CoV-2-specific was not confirmed.

Remarks on this clonotype: Antigen: not known.

TCRdb re-derived calls from the 5' RACE reads in MiXCR, one entry per CDR3 protein. The sample lists some 70,000 distinct CDR3 sequences; around 17% were seen once. The CDR3 sequence is 17 residues long. Deletions cut 4 bases from V and 0 bases from J, with 13 bases between. This sequence was found in an adult woman who had mild COVID-19 (a few samples of this study predate the infection). Cell type and time point are not known. The J gene is TRBJ2-6, the V gene TRBV12-3 or TRBV12-4, with no clear D. The sample consisted of PBMCs or a T cell subset sorted from them (not recorded which). The CDR3 DNA sequence: TGTGCCAGCAGTTCTCAGACCTACTTCTCTGGGGCCAACGTCCTGACTTTC. Amino acids: CASSSQTYFSGANVLTF.